This T cell receptor (beta chain) was obtained from a study of cytomegalovirus exposure and HLA in healthy donors. PCR amplification relied on 60 Vbeta primers (plus 13 Jbeta primers). Only in-frame clones appear in the TCRdb table, and some are missing; sequencing was by immunoSEQ multiplex PCR. This table has 150,000 to 200,000 clones, about four fifths appearing once. Study-wide findings and caveats: A cluster of highly shared sequence variants was likely a sequencing artifact.

A remark on this clone: Its cognate antigen is unknown.

Trimming removed 1 base at V and 2 bases at J, with 5 bases between. This CDR3 comprises 13 residues. The germline CDR1 and CDR2 sequences are SSHAT and FNYEAQ (reference sequence). The chain carries TRBV7-7 and TRBJ2-5; D gene ambiguous. The TCR originated in a man in his fifties or sixties in good health and CMV-seropositive. Specimen: PBMCs. CDR3 nucleotides: TGTGCCAGCAGCTTAGGGCAGCAAGAGACCCAGTACTTC. It yields the protein CASSLGQQETQYF.